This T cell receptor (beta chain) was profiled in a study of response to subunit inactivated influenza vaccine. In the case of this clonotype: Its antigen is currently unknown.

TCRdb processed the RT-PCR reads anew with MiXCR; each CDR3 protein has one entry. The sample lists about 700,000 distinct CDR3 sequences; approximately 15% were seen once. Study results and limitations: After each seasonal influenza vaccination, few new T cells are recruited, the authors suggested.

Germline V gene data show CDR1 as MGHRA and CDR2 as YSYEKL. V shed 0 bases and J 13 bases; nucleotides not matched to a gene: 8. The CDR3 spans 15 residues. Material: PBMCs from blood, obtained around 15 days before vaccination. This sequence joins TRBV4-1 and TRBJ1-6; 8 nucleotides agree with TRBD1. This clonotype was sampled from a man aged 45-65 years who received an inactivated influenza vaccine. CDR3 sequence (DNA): TGCGCCAGCAGCCAAGAGGACAGGGCTCGTTCGCCCCTCCACTTT. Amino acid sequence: CASSQEDRARSPLHF.